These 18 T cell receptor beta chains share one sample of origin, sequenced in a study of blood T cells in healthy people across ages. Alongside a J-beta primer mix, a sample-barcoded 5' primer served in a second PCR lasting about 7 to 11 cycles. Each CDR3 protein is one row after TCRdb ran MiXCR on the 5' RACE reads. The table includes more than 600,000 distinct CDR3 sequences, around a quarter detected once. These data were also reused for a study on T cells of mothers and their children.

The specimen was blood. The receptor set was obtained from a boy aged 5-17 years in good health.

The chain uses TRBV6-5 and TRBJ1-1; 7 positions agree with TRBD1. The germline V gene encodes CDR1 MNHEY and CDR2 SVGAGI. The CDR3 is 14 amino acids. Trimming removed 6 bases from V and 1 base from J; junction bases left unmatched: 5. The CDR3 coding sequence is TGTGCCAGCAGCTACAGGGGCCAGAACACTGAAGCTTTCTTT. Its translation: CASSYRGQNTEAFF.

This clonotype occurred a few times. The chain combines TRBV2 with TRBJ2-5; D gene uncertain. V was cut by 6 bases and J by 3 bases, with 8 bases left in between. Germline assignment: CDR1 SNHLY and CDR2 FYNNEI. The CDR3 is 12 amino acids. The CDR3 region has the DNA TGTGCCAGCAGCAGAGTGGAAGAGACCCAGTACTTC. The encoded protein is CASSRVEETQYF.

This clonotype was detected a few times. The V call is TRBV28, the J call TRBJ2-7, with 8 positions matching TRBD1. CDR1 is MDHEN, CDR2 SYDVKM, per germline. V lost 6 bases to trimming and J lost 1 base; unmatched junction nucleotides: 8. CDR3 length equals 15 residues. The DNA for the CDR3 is TGTGCCAGCAGCCGGACAGGGCTGGGATCCTACGAGCAGTACTTC. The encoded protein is CASSRTGLGSYEQYF. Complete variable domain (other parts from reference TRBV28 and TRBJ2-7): DVKVTQSSRYLVKRTGEKVFLECVQDMDHENMFWYRQDPGLGLRLIYFSYDVKMKEKGDIPEGYSVSREKKERFSLILESASTNQTSMYLCASSRTGLGSYEQYFGPGTRLTVT.

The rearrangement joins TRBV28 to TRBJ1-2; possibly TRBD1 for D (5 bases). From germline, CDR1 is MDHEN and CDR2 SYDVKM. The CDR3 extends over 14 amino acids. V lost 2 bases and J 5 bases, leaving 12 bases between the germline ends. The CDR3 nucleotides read TGTGCCAGCAGTTTAGCCGGGGCGGCTTATGGCTACACCTTC. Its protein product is CASSLAGAAYGYTF.

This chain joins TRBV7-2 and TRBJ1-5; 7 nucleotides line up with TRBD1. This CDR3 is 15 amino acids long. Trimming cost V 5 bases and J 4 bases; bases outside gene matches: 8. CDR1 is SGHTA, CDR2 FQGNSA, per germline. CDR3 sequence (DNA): TGTGCCAGCAGCCTACAAGGGACAGCTAATCAGCCCCAGCATTTT. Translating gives CASSLQGTANQPQHF.

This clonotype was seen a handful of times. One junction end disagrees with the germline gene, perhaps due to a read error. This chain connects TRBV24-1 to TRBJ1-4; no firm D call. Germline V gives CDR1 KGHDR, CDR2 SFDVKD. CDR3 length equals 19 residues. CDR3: CATSDRPARPWVGNGKLFF. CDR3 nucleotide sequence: TGTGCCACCAGTGACCGCCCCGCGAGGCCCTGGGTAGGGAATGGAAAACTGTTTTTT.

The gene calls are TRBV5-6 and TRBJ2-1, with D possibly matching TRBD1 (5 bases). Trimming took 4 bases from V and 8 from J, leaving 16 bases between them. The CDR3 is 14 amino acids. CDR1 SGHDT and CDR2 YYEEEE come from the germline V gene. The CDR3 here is CASSPLRGFDEQFF. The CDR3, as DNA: TGTGCCAGCAGCCCTTTAAGGGGTTTCGATGAGCAGTTCTTC.

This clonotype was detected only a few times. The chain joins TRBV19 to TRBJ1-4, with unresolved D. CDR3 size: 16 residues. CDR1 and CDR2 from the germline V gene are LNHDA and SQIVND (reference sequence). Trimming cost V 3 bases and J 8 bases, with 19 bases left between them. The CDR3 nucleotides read TGTGCCAGTAGTATCCGATCGGCGGGTTCTGGAGAAAAACTGTTTTTT. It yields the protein CASSIRSAGSGEKLFF.

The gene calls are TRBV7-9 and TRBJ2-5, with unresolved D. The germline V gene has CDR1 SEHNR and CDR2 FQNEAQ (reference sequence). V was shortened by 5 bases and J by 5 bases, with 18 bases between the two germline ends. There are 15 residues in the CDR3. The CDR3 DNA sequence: TGTGCCAGCAGCGATCGGAGTCGCATGGGGGAGACCCAGTACTTC. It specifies CASSDRSRMGETQYF.

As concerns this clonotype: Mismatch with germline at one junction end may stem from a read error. The DNA of the CDR3 is TGTGCCGGCAGTTACTCCGGGGGCGACTATGGCTACACCTTC. Translating gives CAGSYSGGDYGYTF. V is TRBV6-5 and J is TRBJ1-2, with D possibly being TRBD1 (6 bases). In germline, CDR1 is MNHEY, CDR2 SVGAGI. The CDR3 covers 14 residues.

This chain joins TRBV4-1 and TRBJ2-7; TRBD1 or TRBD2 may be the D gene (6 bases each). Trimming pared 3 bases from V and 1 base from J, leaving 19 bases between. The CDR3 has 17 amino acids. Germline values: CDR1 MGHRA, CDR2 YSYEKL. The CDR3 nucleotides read TGCGCCAGCAGCCAGGGTTTGGCGGGACACCTTTCCTACGAGCAGTACTTC. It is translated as CASSQGLAGHLSYEQYF.

DNA for the CDR3: TGTGCCAGCAGCCCAGATCTTTGGACAGAGGCTTTCTTT. Its protein is CASSPDLWTEAFF. The rearrangement joins TRBV12-3 or TRBV12-4 to TRBJ1-1; D is perhaps TRBD1 (6 bases). The CDR3 runs 13 residues. The V end was cut by 6 bases, the J end by 11 bases, with 19 bases between.

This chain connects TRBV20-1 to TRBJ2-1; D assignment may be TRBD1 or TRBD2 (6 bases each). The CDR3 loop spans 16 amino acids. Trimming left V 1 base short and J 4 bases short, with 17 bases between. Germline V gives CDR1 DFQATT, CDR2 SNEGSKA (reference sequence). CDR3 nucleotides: TGCAGTGCTAGAGTCTTGGGACAAGGGGGGTACAATGAGCAGTTCTTC. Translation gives CSARVLGQGGYNEQFF.

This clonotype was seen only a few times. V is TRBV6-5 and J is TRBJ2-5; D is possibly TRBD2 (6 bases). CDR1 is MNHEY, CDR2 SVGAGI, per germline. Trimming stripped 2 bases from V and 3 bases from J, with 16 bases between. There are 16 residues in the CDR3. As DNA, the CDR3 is TGTGCCAGCAGTTACAAAGGGCTAGCGCCTAAAGAGACCCAGTACTTC. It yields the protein CASSYKGLAPKETQYF.

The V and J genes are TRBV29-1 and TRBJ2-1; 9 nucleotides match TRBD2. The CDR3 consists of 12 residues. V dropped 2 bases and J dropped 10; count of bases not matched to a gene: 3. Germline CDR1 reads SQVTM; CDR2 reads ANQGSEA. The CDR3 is CSVETSGWEQFF. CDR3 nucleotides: TGCAGCGTTGAAACTAGCGGGTGGGAGCAGTTCTTC.

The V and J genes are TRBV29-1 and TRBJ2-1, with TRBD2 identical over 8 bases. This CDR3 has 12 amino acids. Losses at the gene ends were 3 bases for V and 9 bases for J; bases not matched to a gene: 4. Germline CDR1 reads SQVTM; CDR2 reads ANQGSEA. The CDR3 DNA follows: TGCAGCGTTGAGGGGGCGGGGGGTGAGCAGTTCTTC. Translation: CSVEGAGGEQFF.

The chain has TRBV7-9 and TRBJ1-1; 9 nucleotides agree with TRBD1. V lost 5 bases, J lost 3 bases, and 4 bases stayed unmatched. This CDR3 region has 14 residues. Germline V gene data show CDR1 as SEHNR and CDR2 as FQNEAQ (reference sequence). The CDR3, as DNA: TGTGCCAGCAGCCTCCGGGACAGGGACACTGAAGCTTTCTTT. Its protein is CASSLRDRDTEAFF.

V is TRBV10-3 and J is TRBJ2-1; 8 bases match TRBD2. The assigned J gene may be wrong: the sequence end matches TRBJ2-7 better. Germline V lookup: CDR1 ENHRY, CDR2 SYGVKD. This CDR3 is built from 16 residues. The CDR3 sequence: CAIKAGVAGDSYEQYF. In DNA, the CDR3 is TGTGCCATCAAAGCGGGAGTCGCGGGTGACTCCTACGAGCAGTACTTC.